The sequence of this T cell receptor beta chain was determined in a study of regulatory T cells in long-lasting Graves disease. Study-wide results and limits: Study of thyroid tissue was not done, with only peripheral blood studied.

This clonotype was recorded many times. Its antigen is unidentified. Arm-PCR of CDR3 regions and iRepertoire HTBI primers were the basis on which TCR beta libraries were built. TCRdb re-called the multiplex PCR reads with MiXCR, one entry per CDR3 protein. The sample includes 400,000 to 550,000 distinct CDR3 sequences, under 15% of them seen just once. The time point denotes: newly diagnosed GD, antithyroid drugs for less than 3 months. The TCR library was made from RNA that had been extracted from PBMCs in TRIzol. Germline values: CDR1 GTSNPN, CDR2 SVGIG (reference sequence). The CDR3 runs to 13 residues. Trimming shortened V by 1 base and J by 4 bases, and 9 bases separated the two germline ends. These sequences were also reported in another study, on T cells in Graves' hyperthyroidism and ophthalmopathy. That paper adds: Blood also held most thyroid clonotypes expanded beyond 0.001.

This rearrangement joins TRBV30 to TRBJ2-3; D uncertain. Specimen: peripheral blood mononuclear cells (PBMCs), collected at new diagnosis, from a patient treated with antithyroid drugs. The receptor comes from a woman aged 25 to 39 with Graves disease. CDR3 DNA: TGTGCCTGGAGTGGGGTTTTAGCAGATACGCAGTATTTT. Translation gives CAWSGVLADTQYF.